Below, one T cell receptor (beta chain) is given with its context. The antigen is unknown. This specimen belongs to a study of cytomegalovirus exposure and HLA in healthy donors. The germline gives CDR1 SEHNR, CDR2 FQNEAQ (reference sequence). This CDR3 region has 14 residues. V was clipped by 1 base and J by 5 bases, with 10 bases between them. General observations from the study: The authors later linked a missense DCLRE1C variant to TCR beta V- and J-gene trimming. Specificity of a few CMV-associated chains for CMV antigens was verified in vitro.

This PCR relied on a set of 60 Vbeta primers and 13 Jbeta primers. Profiled with immunoSEQ multiplex PCR; TCRdb holds only in-frame clones, not every one. In the table there are 50,000 to 55,000 clones, roughly 50% of which are singletons. This rearrangement joins TRBV7-9 to TRBJ2-3, with a tentative D call TRBD2 (6 bases). This receptor was identified in a human donor in good health. The sample consisted of PBMCs. The CDR3 spells CASSLDGTRDTQYF. The CDR3 DNA reads as TGTGCCAGCAGCTTAGACGGGACTCGAGATACGCAGTATTTT.